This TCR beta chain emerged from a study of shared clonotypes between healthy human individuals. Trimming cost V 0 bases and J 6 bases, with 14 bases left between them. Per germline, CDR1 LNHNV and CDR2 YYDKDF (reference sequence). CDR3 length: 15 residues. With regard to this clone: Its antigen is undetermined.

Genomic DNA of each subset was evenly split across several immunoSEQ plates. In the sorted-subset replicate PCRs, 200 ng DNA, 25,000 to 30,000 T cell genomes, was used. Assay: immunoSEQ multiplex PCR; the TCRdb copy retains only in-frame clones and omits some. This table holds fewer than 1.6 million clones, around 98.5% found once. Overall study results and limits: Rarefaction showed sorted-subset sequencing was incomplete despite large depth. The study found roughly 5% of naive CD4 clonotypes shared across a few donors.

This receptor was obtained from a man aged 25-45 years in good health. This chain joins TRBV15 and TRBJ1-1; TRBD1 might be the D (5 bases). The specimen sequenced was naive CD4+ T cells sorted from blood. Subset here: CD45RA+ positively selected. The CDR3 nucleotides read TGTGCCACCAGCAGAGATTACGCAGGGAGGTCTGAAGCTTTCTTT. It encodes CATSRDYAGRSEAFF. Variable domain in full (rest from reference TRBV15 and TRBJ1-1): DAMVIQNPRYQVTQFGKPVTLSCSQTLNHNVMYWYQQKSSQAPKLLFHYYDKDFNNEADTPDNFQSRRPNTSFCFLDIRSPGLGDTAMYLCATSRDYAGRSEAFFGQGTRLTVV.